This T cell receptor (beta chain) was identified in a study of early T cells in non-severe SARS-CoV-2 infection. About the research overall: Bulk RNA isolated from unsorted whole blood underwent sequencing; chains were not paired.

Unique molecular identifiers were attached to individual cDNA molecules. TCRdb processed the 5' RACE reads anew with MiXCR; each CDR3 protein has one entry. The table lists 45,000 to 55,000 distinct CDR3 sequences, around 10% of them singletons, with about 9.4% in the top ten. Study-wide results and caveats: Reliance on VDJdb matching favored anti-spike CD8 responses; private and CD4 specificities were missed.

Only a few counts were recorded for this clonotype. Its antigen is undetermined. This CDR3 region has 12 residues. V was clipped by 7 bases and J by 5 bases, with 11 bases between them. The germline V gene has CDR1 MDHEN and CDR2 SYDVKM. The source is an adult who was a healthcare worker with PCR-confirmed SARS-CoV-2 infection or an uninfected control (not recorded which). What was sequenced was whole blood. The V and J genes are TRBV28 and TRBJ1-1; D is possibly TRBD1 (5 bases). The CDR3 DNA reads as TGTGCCAGCACCAGGGCGGAAACTGAAGCTTTCTTT. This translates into CASTRAETEAFF.